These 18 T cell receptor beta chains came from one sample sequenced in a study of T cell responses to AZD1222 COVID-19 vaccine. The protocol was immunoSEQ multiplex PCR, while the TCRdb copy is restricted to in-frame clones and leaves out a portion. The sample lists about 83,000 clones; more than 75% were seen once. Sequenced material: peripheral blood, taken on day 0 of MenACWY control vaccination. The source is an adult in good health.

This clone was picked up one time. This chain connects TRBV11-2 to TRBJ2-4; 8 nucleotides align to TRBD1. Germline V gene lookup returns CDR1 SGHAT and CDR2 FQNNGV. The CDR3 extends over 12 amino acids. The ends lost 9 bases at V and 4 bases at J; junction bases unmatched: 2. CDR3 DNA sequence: TGTGCCAGTAGGACAGGGAAAAACATTCAGTACTTC. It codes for CASRTGKNIQYF.

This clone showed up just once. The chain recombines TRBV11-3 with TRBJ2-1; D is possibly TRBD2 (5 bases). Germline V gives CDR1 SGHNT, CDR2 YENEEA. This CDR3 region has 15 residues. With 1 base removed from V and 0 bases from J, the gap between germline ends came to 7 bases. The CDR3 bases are TGTGCCAGCAGCTTAGGTGGGAGCTCCTACAATGAGCAGTTCTTC. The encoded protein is CASSLGGSSYNEQFF.

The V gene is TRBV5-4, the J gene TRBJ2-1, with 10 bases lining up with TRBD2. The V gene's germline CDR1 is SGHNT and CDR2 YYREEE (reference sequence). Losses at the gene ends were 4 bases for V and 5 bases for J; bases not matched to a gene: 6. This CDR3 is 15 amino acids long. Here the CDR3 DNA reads TGTGCCAGCAGCGTGCTAGCGGGAGCTAACAATGAGCAGTTCTTC. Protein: CASSVLAGANNEQFF.

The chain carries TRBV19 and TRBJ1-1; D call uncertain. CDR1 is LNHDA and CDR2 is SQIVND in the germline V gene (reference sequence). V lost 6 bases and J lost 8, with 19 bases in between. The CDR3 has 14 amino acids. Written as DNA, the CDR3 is TGTGCCAGTAGGGTTTCCCTTTTAGATGGGGAAGCTTTCTTT. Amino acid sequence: CASRVSLLDGEAFF.

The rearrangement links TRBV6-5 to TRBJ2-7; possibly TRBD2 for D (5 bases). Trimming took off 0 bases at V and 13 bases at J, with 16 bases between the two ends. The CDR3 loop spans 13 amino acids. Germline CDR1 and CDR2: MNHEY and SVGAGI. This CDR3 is CASSYSSRTPQYF. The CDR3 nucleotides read TGTGCCAGCAGTTACTCTTCCCGGACTCCTCAATACTTC.

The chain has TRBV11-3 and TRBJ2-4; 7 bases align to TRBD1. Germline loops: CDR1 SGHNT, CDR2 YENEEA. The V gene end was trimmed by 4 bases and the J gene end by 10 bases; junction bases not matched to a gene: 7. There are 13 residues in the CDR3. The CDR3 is CASSSEDRKIQYF. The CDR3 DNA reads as TGTGCCAGCAGCTCTGAGGACAGGAAGATTCAGTACTTC.

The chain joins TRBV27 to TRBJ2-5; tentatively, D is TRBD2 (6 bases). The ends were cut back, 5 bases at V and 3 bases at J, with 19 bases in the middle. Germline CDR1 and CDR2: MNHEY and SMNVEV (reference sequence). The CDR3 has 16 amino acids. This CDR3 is CASSRSVSWGEETQYF. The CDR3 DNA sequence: TGTGCCAGCAGTAGGAGTGTGAGTTGGGGGGAAGAGACCCAGTACTTC.

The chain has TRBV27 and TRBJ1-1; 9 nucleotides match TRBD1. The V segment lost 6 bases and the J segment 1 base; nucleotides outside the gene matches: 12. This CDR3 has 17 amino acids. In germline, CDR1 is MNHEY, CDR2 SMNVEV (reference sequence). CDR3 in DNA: TGTGCCAGCAGAGGCTTAGGACAGGGGAAGGAGAACACTGAAGCTTTCTTT. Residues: CASRGLGQGKENTEAFF.

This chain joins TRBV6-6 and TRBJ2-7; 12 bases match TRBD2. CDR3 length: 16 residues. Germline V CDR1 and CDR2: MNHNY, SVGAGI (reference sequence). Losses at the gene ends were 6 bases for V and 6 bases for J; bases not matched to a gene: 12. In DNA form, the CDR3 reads TGTGCCAGCAGACACTGGAGGACTAGCGGGATAGGCGAGCAGTACTTC. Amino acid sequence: CASRHWRTSGIGEQYF.

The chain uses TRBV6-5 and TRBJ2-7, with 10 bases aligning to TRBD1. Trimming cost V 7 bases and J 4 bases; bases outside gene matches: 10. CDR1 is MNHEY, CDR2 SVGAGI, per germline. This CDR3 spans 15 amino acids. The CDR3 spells CASTATGTGDYEQYF. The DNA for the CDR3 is TGTGCCAGCACCGCAACCGGGACAGGGGATTACGAGCAGTACTTC.

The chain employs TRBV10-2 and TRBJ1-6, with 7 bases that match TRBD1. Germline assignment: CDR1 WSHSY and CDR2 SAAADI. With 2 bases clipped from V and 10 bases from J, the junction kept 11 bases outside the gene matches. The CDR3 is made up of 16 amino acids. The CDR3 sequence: CASSERSGGDVSPLHF. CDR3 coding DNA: TGCGCCAGCAGTGAGAGGTCAGGGGGAGATGTCTCACCCCTCCACTTT.

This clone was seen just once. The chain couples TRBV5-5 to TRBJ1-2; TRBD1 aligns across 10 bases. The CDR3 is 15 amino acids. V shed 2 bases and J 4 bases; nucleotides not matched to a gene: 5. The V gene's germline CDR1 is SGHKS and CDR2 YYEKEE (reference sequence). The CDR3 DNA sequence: TGTGCCAGCAGCTTCACGGGACAGGGGTTCTATGGCTACACCTTC. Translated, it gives CASSFTGQGFYGYTF.

The CDR3 coding sequence is TGTGCCAGCAGATTAGGGGGCGCGAGGTTAAACCTGGCGTTTGCTTTCTTT. It specifies CASRLGGARLNLAFAFF. The chain has TRBV28 and TRBJ1-1, with 7 bases lining up with TRBD1. CDR1 is MDHEN and CDR2 is SYDVKM in the germline V gene. Trimming took 6 bases from V and 11 from J; bases not matched to a gene: 24. CDR3 length: 17 amino acids.

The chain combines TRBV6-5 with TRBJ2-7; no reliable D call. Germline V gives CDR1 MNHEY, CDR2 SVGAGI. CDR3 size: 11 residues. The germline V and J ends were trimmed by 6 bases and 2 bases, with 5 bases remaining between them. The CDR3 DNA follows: TGTGCCAGCAGCAACACCTACGAGCAGTACTTC. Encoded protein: CASSNTYEQYF.

CDR3 nucleotide sequence: TGTGCCAGCAGCCCCCCGCTAGCGAGAGGAGAGACCCAGTACTTC. Its protein product is CASSPPLARGETQYF. The chain has TRBV27 and TRBJ2-5; D may be TRBD2 (6 bases). Germline V gene data show CDR1 as MNHEY and CDR2 as SMNVEV (reference sequence). The CDR3 consists of 15 residues. Trimming left V 6 bases short and J 4 bases short, with 18 bases between.

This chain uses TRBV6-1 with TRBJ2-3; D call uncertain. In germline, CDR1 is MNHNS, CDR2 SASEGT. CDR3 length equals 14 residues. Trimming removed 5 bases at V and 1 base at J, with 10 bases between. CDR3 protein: CASSPWRGTDTQYF. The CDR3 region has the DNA TGTGCCAGCAGTCCTTGGAGAGGCACAGATACGCAGTATTTT.

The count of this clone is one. The chain's CDR3 is CASSRLAGAGPNEQFF. The CDR3 region has the DNA TGCGCCAGCAGCCGTTTAGCGGGAGCGGGGCCCAATGAGCAGTTCTTC. The genes are TRBV4-3 and TRBJ2-1; 9 bases map to TRBD2. CDR1 is LGHNA, CDR2 YSLEER, per germline. V gave up 4 bases and J gave up 6 bases; unmatched junction bases: 10. The CDR3 runs to 16 residues.

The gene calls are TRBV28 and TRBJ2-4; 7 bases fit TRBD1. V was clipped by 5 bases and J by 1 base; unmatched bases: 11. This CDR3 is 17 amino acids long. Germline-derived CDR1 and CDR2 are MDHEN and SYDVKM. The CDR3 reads CASSPPTGLGAKNIQYF. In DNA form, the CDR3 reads TGTGCCAGCAGTCCCCCGACAGGGTTGGGTGCCAAAAACATTCAGTACTTC.